These 20 T cell receptor beta chains were all obtained from the same sample, sequenced in a study of T cells in Graves' hyperthyroidism and ophthalmopathy. Amplified TCR beta CDR3 regions derived from RNA transcripts. First-round RT-PCR targeting the TCR CDR3 was performed with the HTBI primer set. TCRdb re-derived calls from the multiplex PCR reads in MiXCR, one entry per CDR3 protein. The data contain a few hundred thousand distinct CDR3 sequences, 15% to 19% of them singletons. The material sequenced was blood. The receptors stem from a woman aged 25 to 39 with Graves' hyperthyroidism.

V is TRBV3-1 and J is TRBJ2-7, with 8 bases fitting TRBD1. This CDR3 has 14 amino acids. Trimming at V came to 5 bases and at J to 8 bases, leaving 11 bases not matched to a gene. The germline gives CDR1 LGHDT, CDR2 YNNKEL (reference sequence). The CDR3 coding sequence is TGTGCCAGCAGCTCAGGGGGCAGGGGGCCGCAGCAGTACTTC. Translating gives CASSSGGRGPQQYF.

This rearrangement joins TRBV20-1 to TRBJ1-6, with D uncertain. This CDR3 is 14 amino acids long. V shed 4 bases and J shed 6 bases, with 13 bases lying between them. The germline CDR1 and CDR2 sequences are DFQATT and SNEGSKA (reference sequence). CDR3 sequence: CSANLGGSNSPLHF. The CDR3 region has the DNA TGCAGTGCTAACCTTGGAGGGAGTAATTCACCCCTCCACTTT.

This clonotype was picked up a small number of times. CDR3 region: CASKAGNTEAFF. For the CDR3, the DNA is TGTGCCAGCAAGGCTGGGAACACTGAAGCTTTCTTT. The chain recombines TRBV6-1 with TRBJ1-1, with D unresolved. The CDR3 covers 12 residues. Per the germline V gene, CDR1 is MNHNS and CDR2 is SASEGT. Between the trimmed V and J ends, which lost 7 bases and 1 base, there was a span of 7 bases.

This clonotype was counted many times. The genes are TRBV3-1 and TRBJ2-5, with TRBD1 identical over 8 bases. The CDR3 runs to 13 residues. V was clipped by 4 bases and J by 5 bases; unmatched bases: 3. Germline assignment: CDR1 LGHDT and CDR2 YNNKEL (reference sequence). In DNA, the CDR3 is TGTGCCAGCAGCCGCCGGGACAGGGAGACCCAGTACTTC. Protein: CASSRRDRETQYF.

At least ten counts were recorded for this clonotype. The chain combines TRBV12-3 or TRBV12-4 with TRBJ2-7; TRBD2 might be the D (5 bases). Trimming removed 3 bases at V and 9 bases at J, with 12 bases between. The CDR3 spans 12 residues. The CDR3 coding sequence is TGTGCCAGCAGTTTCCGGCTAGCCGGGCAGTACTTC. Its protein is CASSFRLAGQYF.

V is TRBV12-3 or TRBV12-4 and J is TRBJ1-6, with unresolved D. The V gene lost 5 bases and the J gene lost 6 bases, with 20 bases spanning the gap. The CDR3 sequence is 17 residues long. CDR3 in amino acids: CASSQALTLGFNSPLHF. The CDR3 DNA is TGTGCCAGCAGTCAAGCTTTAACCTTGGGTTTTAATTCACCCCTCCACTTT.

The chain recombines TRBV19 with TRBJ2-2, with unresolved D. The V gene's germline CDR1 is LNHDA and CDR2 SQIVND (reference sequence). CDR3 length: 14 amino acids. Trimming stripped 11 bases from V and 0 bases from J, with 13 bases between. The CDR3, as DNA: TGTGCCGGATCGCGTTTCGCGAACACCGGGGAGCTGTTTTTT. Its protein is CAGSRFANTGELFF.

As regards this clonotype: A read error may be the cause here, since a much bigger clone is one base away. J is TRBJ2-7 and V is TRBV20-1, with 8 nucleotides matching TRBD1. Germline CDR1 and CDR2: DFQATT and SNEGSKA (reference sequence). Trimming cost V 2 bases and J 7 bases; bases outside gene matches: 7. The CDR3 totals 13 residues. The CDR3 DNA is TGCAGTGCTAGACTTGACAGGGGAAGGGAGCAGTACTTC. Amino acids: CSARLDRGREQYF.

The rearrangement uses TRBV3-1 and TRBJ1-6; D is unclear. V was shortened by 3 bases and J by 11 bases, with 8 bases between the two germline ends. This CDR3 comprises 12 residues. The V gene's germline CDR1 is LGHDT and CDR2 YNNKEL (reference sequence). The CDR3 bases are TGTGCCAGCAGCCACTACGGAACACCCCTCCACTTT. It encodes CASSHYGTPLHF. Looking up the rest from reference TRBV3-1 and TRBJ1-6 gives the full variable domain: DTAVSQTPKYLVTQMGNDKSIKCEQNLGHDTMYWYKQDSKKFLKIMFSYNNKELIINETVPNRFSPKSPDKAHLNLHINSLELGDSAVYFCASSHYGTPLHFGNGTRLTVT.

The rearrangement joins TRBV3-1 to TRBJ2-3; 7 positions agree with TRBD2. The CDR3 is made up of 16 amino acids. Trimming cost V 0 bases and J 8 bases; bases outside gene matches: 11. Per germline, CDR1 LGHDT and CDR2 YNNKEL (reference sequence). In DNA form, the CDR3 reads TGTGCCAGCAGCCAAGACGGGACTACATTCCAGGGTACGCAGTATTTT. It specifies CASSQDGTTFQGTQYF.

The chain links TRBV6-5 to TRBJ2-1, with a tentative D call TRBD2 (6 bases). The germline V gene encodes CDR1 MNHEY and CDR2 SVGAGI. The V gene lost 0 bases and the J gene lost 4 bases, with 13 bases spanning the gap. The CDR3 loop spans 16 amino acids. In nucleotides, the CDR3 is TGTGCCAGCAGTTACTCGAGGGAGGCTGGGTACAATGAGCAGTTCTTC. This codes for CASSYSREAGYNEQFF.

The table lists this clonotype with many counts. The rearrangement joins TRBV28 to TRBJ1-1; 10 nucleotides align to TRBD1. There are 20 residues in the CDR3. Germline V gene data show CDR1 as MDHEN and CDR2 as SYDVKM. J lost 4 bases, V lost 5 bases, and 22 bases had no gene match. CDR3 DNA: TGTGCCAGCAGTCAAACCTTCGAAGGGACAGGGGTAAAGAGGGCCACTGAAGCTTTCTTT. The encoded protein is CASSQTFEGTGVKRATEAFF.

This clonotype was detected a few times. The chain employs TRBV11-2 and TRBJ1-1; D ambiguous. CDR1 and CDR2 (germline): SGHAT, FQNNGV. The ends were cut back, 10 bases at V and 2 bases at J, with 20 bases in the middle. The CDR3 length is 15 residues. CDR3 sequence (DNA): TGTGCCATTACACCAGGAGTCGGTCTAAACACTGAAGCTTTCTTT. Encoded protein: CAITPGVGLNTEAFF.

This clonotype was counted many times. This chain uses TRBV5-1 with TRBJ2-3; TRBD2 matches 9 bases. V lost 2 bases, J lost 6 bases, and 10 bases stayed unmatched. CDR3 length: 16 residues. The germline V gene has CDR1 SGHRS and CDR2 YFSETQ. The CDR3 spells CASSFAAGGPLDTQYF. CDR3 coding DNA: TGCGCCAGCAGCTTCGCGGCGGGAGGGCCTTTGGATACGCAGTATTTT.

The chain joins TRBV19 to TRBJ2-7, with 11 bases fitting TRBD2. J was trimmed by 2 bases and V by 5 bases; bases with no gene match: 11. From germline, CDR1 is LNHDA and CDR2 SQIVND (reference sequence). The CDR3 runs 17 residues. The CDR3 DNA reads as TGTGCCAGTAGTGCCGAACTAGCGGGAGCCCTTACCTACGAGCAGTACTTC. Translating it yields CASSAELAGALTYEQYF.

In this sample, this clonotype turned up a few times. Its ends do not fully match the called genes, so a read error is possible. This chain links TRBV20-1 with TRBJ1-5; possibly TRBD1 for D (6 bases). This CDR3 spans 15 amino acids. Germline V CDR1 and CDR2: DFQATT, SNEGSKA (reference sequence). The CDR3 sequence is CGARSTGNGNQPQHF. Written as DNA, the CDR3 is TGCGGTGCTAGATCTACAGGGAACGGCAATCAGCCCCAGCATTTT.

This clonotype was seen ten or more times. The chain is built from TRBV18 and TRBJ2-3, with 8 bases aligning to TRBD2. The germline V gene encodes CDR1 KGHSH and CDR2 LQKENI. The CDR3 is 15 amino acids. V lost 1 base to trimming and J lost 2 bases; unmatched junction nucleotides: 2. The CDR3, as DNA: TGTGCCAGCTCACCACTAGCGGGGACCACAGATACGCAGTATTTT. It is translated as CASSPLAGTTDTQYF.

V and J are TRBV5-1 and TRBJ2-2; 10 bases agree with TRBD2. The junction had 9 bases not matched to a gene; V was cut back by 5 bases and J by 2 bases. Germline V gene data show CDR1 as SGHRS and CDR2 as YFSETQ. The CDR3 has 17 residues. For the CDR3, the DNA is TGCGCCAGCAGACAAGTTAGCGGGAGGACTAACACCGGGGAGCTGTTTTTT. Residues: CASRQVSGRTNTGELFF.

On this clonotype: One end of the junction varies from germline; a read error may be responsible. Here the CDR3 reads CASSRWTGNQEAQYF. CDR3 sequence (DNA): TGCGCCAGCAGCCGGTGGACAGGGAACCAAGAGGCCCAGTACTTC. The chain is built from TRBV4-3 and TRBJ2-5; TRBD1 matches 8 bases. The germline V gene encodes CDR1 LGHNA and CDR2 YSLEER. This CDR3 comprises 15 residues.

This clonotype came up many times. The chain couples TRBV28 to TRBJ2-7, with D unresolved. This CDR3 contains 14 residues. Per the germline V gene, CDR1 is MDHEN and CDR2 is SYDVKM. The V gene lost 3 bases and the J gene lost 2 bases, with 11 bases spanning the gap. CDR3 in DNA: TGTGCCAGCAGTTTGGCGACGCTTACCTACGAGCAGTACTTC. Translating gives CASSLATLTYEQYF.